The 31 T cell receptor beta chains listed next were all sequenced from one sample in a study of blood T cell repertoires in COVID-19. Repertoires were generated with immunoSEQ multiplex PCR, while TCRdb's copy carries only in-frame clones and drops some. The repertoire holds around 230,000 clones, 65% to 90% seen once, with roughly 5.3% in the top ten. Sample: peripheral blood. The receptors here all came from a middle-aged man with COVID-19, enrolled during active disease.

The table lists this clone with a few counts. CDR3: CASSQGGNTEAFF. The CDR3 bases are TGTGCCAGCAGCCAGGGGGGGAACACTGAAGCTTTCTTT. V usage is TRBV7-9 and J usage is TRBJ1-1, with 7 bases fitting TRBD1. Germline CDR1 SEHNR, CDR2 FQNEAQ (reference sequence). This CDR3 has 13 residues. The ends lost 5 bases at V and 1 base at J; junction bases unmatched: 1.

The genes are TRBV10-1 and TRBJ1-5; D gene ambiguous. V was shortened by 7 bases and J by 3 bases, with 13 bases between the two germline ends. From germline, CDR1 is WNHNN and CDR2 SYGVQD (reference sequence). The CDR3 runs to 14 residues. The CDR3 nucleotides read TGCGCCAGCAAATCTAGGCCAGTCAATCAGCCCCAGCATTTT. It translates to CASKSRPVNQPQHF.

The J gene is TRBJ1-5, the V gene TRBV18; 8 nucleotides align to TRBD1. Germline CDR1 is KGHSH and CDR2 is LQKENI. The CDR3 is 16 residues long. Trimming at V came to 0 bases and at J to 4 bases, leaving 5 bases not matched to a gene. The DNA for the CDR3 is TGTGCCAGCTCACCACCCGGACAGGGATGGAATCAGCCCCAGCATTTT. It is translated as CASSPPGQGWNQPQHF.

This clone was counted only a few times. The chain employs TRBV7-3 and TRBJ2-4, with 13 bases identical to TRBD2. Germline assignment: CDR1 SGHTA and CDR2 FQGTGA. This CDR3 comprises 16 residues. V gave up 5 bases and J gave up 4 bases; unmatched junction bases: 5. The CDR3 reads CASSQGLAGKKNIQYF. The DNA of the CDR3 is TGTGCCAGCAGCCAGGGACTAGCGGGGAAGAAAAACATTCAGTACTTC. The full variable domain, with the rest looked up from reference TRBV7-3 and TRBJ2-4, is GAGVSQTPSNKVTEKGKYVELRCDPISGHTALYWYRQSLGQGPEFLIYFQGTGAADDSGLPNDRFFAVRPEGSVSTLKIQRTERGDSAVYLCASSQGLAGKKNIQYFGAGTRLSVL.

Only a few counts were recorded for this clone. CDR3 sequence reads: CASSLGQNEKLFF. As DNA, the CDR3 is TGTGCCAGCAGCTTGGGGCAGAATGAAAAACTGTTTTTT. The chain uses TRBV7-9 and TRBJ1-4; a possible D gene is TRBD1 (5 bases). V was trimmed by 3 bases and J by 5 bases, leaving 7 bases between them. Germline V lookup: CDR1 SEHNR, CDR2 FQNEAQ (reference sequence). This CDR3 region has 13 residues.

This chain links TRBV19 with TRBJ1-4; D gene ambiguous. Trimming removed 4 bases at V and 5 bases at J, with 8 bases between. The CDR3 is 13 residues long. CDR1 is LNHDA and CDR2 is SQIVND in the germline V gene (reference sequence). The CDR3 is CASSTRPNEKLFF. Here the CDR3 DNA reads TGTGCCAGTAGTACGCGCCCAAATGAAAAACTGTTTTTT.

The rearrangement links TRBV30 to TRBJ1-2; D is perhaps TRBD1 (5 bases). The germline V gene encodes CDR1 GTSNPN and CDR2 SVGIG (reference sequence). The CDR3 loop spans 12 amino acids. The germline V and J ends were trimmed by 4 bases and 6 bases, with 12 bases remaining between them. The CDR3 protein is CAWKGRTDGYTF. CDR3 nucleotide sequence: TGTGCCTGGAAGGGGCGGACGGATGGCTACACCTTC.

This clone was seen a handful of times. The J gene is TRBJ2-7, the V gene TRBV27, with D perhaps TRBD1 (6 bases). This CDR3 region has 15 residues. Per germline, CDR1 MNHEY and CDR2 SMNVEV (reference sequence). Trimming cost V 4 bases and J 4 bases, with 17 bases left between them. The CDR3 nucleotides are TGTGCCAGCAGTTATATGGGGACACATCCGTACGAGCAGTACTTC. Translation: CASSYMGTHPYEQYF.

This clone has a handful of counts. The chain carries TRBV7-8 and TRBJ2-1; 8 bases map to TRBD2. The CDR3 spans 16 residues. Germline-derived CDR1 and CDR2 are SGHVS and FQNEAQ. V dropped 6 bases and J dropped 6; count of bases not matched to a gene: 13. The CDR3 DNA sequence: TGTGCCAGCAGGCGAGAGGGGACTAGTTTCAGCAATGAGCAGTTCTTC. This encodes CASRREGTSFSNEQFF.

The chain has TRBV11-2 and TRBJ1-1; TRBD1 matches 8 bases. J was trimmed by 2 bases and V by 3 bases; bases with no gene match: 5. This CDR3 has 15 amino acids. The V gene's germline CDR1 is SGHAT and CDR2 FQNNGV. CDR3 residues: CASSFYTGGNTEAFF. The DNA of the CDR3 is TGTGCCAGCAGCTTTTACACAGGGGGTAACACTGAAGCTTTCTTT.

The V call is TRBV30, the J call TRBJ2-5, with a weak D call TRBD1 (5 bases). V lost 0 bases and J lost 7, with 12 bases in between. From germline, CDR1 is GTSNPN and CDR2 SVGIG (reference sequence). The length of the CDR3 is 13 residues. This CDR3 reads CAWSVQEGVTQYF. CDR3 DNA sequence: TGTGCCTGGAGTGTACAGGAAGGGGTGACCCAGTACTTC.

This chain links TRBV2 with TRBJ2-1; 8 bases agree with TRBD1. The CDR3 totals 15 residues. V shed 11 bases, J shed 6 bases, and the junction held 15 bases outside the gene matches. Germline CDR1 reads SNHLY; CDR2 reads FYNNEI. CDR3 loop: CAADSRTGNRNEQFF. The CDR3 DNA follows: TGTGCCGCAGACTCCAGGACAGGGAATCGCAATGAGCAGTTCTTC.

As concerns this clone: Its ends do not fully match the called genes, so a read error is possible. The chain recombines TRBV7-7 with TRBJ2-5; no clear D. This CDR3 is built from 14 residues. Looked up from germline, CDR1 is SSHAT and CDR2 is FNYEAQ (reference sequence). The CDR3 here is CASSLNSNQETQYF. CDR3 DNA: TGTGCTAGCAGCCTAAACAGCAACCAAGAGACCCAGTACTTC.

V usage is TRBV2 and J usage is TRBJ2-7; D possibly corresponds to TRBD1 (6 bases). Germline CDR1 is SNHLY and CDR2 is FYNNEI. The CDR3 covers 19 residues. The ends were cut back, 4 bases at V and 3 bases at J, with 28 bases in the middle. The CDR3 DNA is TGTGCCAGCAGTGTTACCGGGACACGGCTCCCAACATGGTTCTACGAGCAGTACTTC. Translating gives CASSVTGTRLPTWFYEQYF.

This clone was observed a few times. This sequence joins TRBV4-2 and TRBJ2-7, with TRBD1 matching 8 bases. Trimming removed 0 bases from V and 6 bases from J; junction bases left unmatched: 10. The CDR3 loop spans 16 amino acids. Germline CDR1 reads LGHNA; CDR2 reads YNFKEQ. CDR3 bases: TGTGCCAGCAGCCAAGATTTTCTGACAGGGGTAGGCGAGCAGTACTTC. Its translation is CASSQDFLTGVGEQYF.

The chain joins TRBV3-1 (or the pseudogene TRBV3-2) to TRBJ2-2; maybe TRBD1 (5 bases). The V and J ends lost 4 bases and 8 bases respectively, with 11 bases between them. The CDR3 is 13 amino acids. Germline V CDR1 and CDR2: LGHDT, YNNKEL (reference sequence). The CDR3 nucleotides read TGTGCCAGCAGCCGTCAGGGTAATGGGGAGCTGTTTTTT. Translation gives CASSRQGNGELFF.

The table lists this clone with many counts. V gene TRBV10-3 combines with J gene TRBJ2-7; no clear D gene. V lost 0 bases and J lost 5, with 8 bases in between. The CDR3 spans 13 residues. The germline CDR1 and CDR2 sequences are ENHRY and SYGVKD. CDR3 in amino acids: CAISESSGHEQYF. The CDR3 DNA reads TGTGCCATCAGTGAGTCGTCTGGGCACGAGCAGTACTTC.

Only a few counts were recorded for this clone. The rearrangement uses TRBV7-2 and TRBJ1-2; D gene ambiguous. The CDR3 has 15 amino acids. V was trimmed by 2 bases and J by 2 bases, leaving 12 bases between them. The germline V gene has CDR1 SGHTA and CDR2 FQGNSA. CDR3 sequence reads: CASSLPSARNYGYTF. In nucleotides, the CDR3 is TGTGCCAGCAGCTTACCGTCCGCCAGGAACTATGGCTACACCTTC.

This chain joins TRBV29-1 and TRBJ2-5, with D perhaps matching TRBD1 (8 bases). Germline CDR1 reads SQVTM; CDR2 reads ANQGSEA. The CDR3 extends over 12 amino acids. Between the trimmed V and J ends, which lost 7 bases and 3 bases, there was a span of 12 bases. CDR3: CSATGGEETQYF. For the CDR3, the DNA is TGCAGCGCCACAGGGGGGGAAGAGACCCAGTACTTC. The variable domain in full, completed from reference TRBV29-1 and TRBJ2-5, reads SAVISQKPSRDICQRGTSLTIQCQVDSQVTMMFWYRQQPGQSLTLIATANQGSEATYESGFVIDKFPISRPNLTFSTLTVSNMSPEDSSIYLCSATGGEETQYFGPGTRLLVL.

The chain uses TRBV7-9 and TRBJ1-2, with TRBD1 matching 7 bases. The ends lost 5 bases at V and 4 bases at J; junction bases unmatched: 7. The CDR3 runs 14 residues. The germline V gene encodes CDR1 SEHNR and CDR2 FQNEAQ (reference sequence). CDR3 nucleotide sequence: TGTGCCAGCAGCCGACCGACAGGGCGCTATGGCTACACCTTC. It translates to CASSRPTGRYGYTF.

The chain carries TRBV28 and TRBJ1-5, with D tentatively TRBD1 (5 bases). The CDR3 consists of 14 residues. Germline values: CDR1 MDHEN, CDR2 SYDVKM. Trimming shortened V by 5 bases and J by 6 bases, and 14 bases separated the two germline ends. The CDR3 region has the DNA TGTGCCAGCAGTCCCGGGACTCCACTTCAGCCCCAGCATTTT. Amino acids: CASSPGTPLQPQHF.

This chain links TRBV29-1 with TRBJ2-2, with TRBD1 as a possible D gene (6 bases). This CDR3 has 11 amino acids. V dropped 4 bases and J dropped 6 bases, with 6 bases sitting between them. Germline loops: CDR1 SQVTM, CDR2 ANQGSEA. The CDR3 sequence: CSVGGPGELFF. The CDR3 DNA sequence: TGCAGCGTTGGGGGGCCCGGGGAGCTGTTTTTT.

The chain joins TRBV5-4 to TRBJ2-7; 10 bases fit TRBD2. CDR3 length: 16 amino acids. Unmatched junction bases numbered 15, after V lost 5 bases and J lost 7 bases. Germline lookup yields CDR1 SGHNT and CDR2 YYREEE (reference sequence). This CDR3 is CASSQGLAGDLREQYF. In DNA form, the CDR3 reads TGTGCCAGCAGTCAAGGCCTAGCGGGGGATCTCCGGGAGCAGTACTTC.

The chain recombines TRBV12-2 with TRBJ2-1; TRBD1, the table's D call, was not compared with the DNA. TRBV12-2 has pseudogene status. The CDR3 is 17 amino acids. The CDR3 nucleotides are TGTGCAAGTCGCCTTGTTAGATACCCGACAGGGTTCGATGAGCAGTTCTTC. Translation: CASRLVRYPTGFDEQFF.

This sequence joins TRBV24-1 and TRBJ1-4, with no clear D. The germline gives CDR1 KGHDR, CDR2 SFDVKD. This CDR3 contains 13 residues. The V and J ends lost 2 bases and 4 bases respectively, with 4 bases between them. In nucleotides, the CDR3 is TGTGCCACCAGTGATTGGAGTAATGAAAAACTGTTTTTT. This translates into CATSDWSNEKLFF.

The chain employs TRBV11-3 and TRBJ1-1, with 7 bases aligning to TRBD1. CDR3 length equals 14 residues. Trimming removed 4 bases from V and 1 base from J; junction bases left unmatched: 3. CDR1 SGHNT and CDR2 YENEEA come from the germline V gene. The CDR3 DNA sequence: TGTGCCAGCAGCTCCAACAGGGGGAACACTGAAGCTTTCTTT. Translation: CASSSNRGNTEAFF.

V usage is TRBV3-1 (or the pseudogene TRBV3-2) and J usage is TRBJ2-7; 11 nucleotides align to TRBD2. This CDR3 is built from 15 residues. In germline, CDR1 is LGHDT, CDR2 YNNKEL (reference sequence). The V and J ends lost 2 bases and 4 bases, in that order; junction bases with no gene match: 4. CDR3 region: CASSQTRTSGYEQYF. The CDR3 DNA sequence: TGTGCCAGCAGCCAAACCCGGACTAGCGGGTACGAGCAGTACTTC.

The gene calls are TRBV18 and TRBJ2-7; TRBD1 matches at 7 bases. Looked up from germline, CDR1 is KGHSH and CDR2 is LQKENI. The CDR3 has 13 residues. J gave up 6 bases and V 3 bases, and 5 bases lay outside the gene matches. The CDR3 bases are TGTGCCAGCTCACCTCTACCAGGGGGCGAGCAGTACTTC. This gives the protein CASSPLPGGEQYF.

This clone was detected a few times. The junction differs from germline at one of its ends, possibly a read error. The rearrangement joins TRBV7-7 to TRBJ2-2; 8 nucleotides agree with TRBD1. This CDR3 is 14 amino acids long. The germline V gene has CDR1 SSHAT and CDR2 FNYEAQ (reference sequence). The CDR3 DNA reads TGTGCTAGCAGCTTGGACAGGGTTACCGGGGAGCTGTTTTTT. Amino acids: CASSLDRVTGELFF.

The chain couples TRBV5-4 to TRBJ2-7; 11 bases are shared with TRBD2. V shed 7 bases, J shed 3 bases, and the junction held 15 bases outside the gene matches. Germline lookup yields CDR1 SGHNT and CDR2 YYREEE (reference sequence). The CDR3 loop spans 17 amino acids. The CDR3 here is CASSPGASGGLNYEQYF. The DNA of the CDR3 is TGTGCCAGCTCCCCCGGGGCTAGCGGGGGGCTGAACTACGAGCAGTACTTC.

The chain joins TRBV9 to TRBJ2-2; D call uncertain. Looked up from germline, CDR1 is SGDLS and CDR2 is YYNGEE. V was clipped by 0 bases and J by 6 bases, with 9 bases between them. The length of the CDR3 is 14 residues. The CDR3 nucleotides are TGTGCCAGCAGCGTAGCTACCGGGTCCGGGGAGCTGTTTTTT. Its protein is CASSVATGSGELFF.